Listed below are T cell receptor beta chains from one sample, sequenced in a study of identifying expanded T cells in peripheral blood. Measured with immunoSEQ multiplex PCR; TCRdb has only the in-frame clones, and not every one. The sample contains about 82,000 clones, 85% to 90% of which appear only once. The sequencing input was blood. All receptors come from a person aged 18-70 years in good health. The CDR3 runs from the conserved cysteine through the conserved F or W. The order of the fields is V gene, D gene, CDR3 protein. D genes are given only for firm matches.

v_gene: TRBV5-4; d_gene: NA; CDR3aa: CASSLEALPPAQAFF
v_gene: TRBV7-3; d_gene: NA; CDR3aa: CASSSQGDTEAFF
v_gene: TRBV18; d_gene: NA; CDR3aa: CASSPPGSPLHF
v_gene: TRBV7-3; d_gene: NA; CDR3aa: CASSLVQNTDTQYF
v_gene: TRBV23-1; d_gene: NA; CDR3aa: CASSQSGVGRTEAFF
v_gene: TRBV5-5; d_gene: NA; CDR3aa: CASSSSLRGTDTQYF
v_gene: TRBV7-8; d_gene: NA; CDR3aa: CASSLGAGILDTEAFF
v_gene: TRBV5-1; d_gene: TRBD1; CDR3aa: CASSFAGTGDYGYTF
v_gene: TRBV18; d_gene: TRBD1; CDR3aa: CASSPYRDRDGAFF
v_gene: TRBV9; d_gene: NA; CDR3aa: CASSGSTGTKNTEAFF
v_gene: TRBV25-1; d_gene: TRBD1; CDR3aa: CASKEPGQGGRYTF
v_gene: TRBV7-8; d_gene: NA; CDR3aa: CASSLGGRGYTTEAFF
v_gene: TRBV7-2; d_gene: TRBD1; CDR3aa: CASSLAGGSRDNQPQHF
v_gene: TRBV5-6; d_gene: NA; CDR3aa: CASSRTSGANVLTF
v_gene: TRBV4-1; d_gene: NA; CDR3aa: CASSQLRGSSDLTNEKLFF
v_gene: TRBV19; d_gene: NA; CDR3aa: CASSTRKTGSYEQYF
v_gene: TRBV30; d_gene: TRBD1; CDR3aa: CAWSSGTGNPYEQYF
v_gene: TRBV5-4; d_gene: NA; CDR3aa: CASSSGTDTQYF
v_gene: TRBV20-1; d_gene: NA; CDR3aa: CSASPSSGYTF
v_gene: TRBV5-4; d_gene: NA; CDR3aa: CASSLGRITPQETQYF
v_gene: TRBV10-3; d_gene: TRBD1; CDR3aa: CAIRGQSVSGNTIYF
v_gene: TRBV19; d_gene: TRBD1; CDR3aa: CASSIDPDRVGVYNEQFF
v_gene: TRBV6-1; d_gene: NA; CDR3aa: CASSVDTYFYGYTF
v_gene: TRBV7-2; d_gene: NA; CDR3aa: CASSLSGNQPQHF
v_gene: TRBV6-1; d_gene: NA; CDR3aa: CASIRASQDNQPQHF
v_gene: TRBV4-3; d_gene: NA; CDR3aa: CASSQGTGPGEQYF
v_gene: TRBV5-6; d_gene: NA; CDR3aa: CASSLAGNTEAFF
v_gene: TRBV7-2; d_gene: NA; CDR3aa: CASTLGGGNEQFF
v_gene: TRBV11-3; d_gene: NA; CDR3aa: CASSLGQGPYTF
v_gene: TRBV5-1; d_gene: NA; CDR3aa: CASSSADTQYF
v_gene: TRBV9; d_gene: NA; CDR3aa: CASSSLRNEQFF